This T cell receptor beta chain was recovered during a study of long-term antiretroviral therapy in people with HIV. Notes on the study in general: Transplant donor controls retained higher diversity, though diversity increased after ART.

This clone was observed a few times. What it binds is unknown. Survey level was the resolution at which the v3.0 immunoSEQ assay ran. Sequencing used immunoSEQ multiplex PCR; TCRdb keeps in-frame clones, though not all of them. The sample comprises about 24,000 clones, 95% of which are singletons, and roughly 2.4% rests with the top ten. Each specimen consisted of about 0.95-11 million cryopreserved PBMC prior to extraction of DNA. The clonotype originates from a woman aged 45-59 years with HIV. Sequences were derived from unsorted PBMCs, sampled roughly 5.1 years after starting antiretroviral therapy.

CDR3 sequence reads: CASSSGRHTGELFF. CDR3 nucleotides: TGTGCCAGCAGTAGCGGGAGACATACCGGGGAGCTGTTTTTT. This chain connects TRBV6-1 to TRBJ2-2; 8 nucleotides line up with TRBD2. Germline CDR1 is MNHNS and CDR2 is SASEGT. The CDR3 totals 14 residues. V was pared by 5 bases and J by 5 bases, with 4 bases of the junction left unmatched.